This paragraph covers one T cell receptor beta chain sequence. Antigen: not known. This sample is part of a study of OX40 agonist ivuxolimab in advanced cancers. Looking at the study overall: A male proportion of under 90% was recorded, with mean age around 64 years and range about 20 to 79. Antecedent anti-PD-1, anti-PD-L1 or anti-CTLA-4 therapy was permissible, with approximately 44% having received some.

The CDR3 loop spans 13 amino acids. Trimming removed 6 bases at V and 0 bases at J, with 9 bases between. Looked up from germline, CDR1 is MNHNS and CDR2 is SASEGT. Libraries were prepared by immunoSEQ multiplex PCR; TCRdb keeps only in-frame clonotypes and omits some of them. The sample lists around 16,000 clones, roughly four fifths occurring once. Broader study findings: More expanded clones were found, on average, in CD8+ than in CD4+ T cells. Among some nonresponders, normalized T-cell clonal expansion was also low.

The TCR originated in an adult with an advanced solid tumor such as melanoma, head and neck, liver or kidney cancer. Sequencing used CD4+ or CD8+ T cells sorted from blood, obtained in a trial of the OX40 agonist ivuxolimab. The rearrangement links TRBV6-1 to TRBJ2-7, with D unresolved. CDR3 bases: TGTGCCAGCAGGGACCTGAGCTCCTACGAGCAGTACTTC. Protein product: CASRDLSSYEQYF.